The rows below give T cell receptor beta chains drawn from one sample of a study of cytomegalovirus exposure and HLA in healthy donors. Produced via immunoSEQ multiplex PCR; TCRdb's table is partial and in-frame only. The sample has roughly 68,000 clones; around 64% are singletons. What was sequenced was PBMCs. The receptors originated from a man in his forties or fifties in good health and CMV-seropositive. Both conserved end residues are part of each CDR3. A D gene is named only where the DNA matches it firmly. Part of the rows lack a size; the others show once, few, many or a class for expanded clones.

CASNYAGEQFF TGTGCCAGCAACTACGCGGGGGAGCAGTTCTTC - TRBJ2-1 TRBV2 -
CASRPQGTYNSPLHF TGTGCCAGCAGACCTCAGGGAACCTATAATTCACCCCTCCACTTT - TRBJ1-6 TRBV28 few
CAWSANLEAFF TGTGCCTGGAGTGCCAATCTGGAGGCTTTCTTT - TRBJ1-1 TRBV30 once
CASSGEILTEAFF TGTGCCAGCAGTGGGGAGATTCTCACTGAAGCTTTCTTT - TRBJ1-1 TRBV2 -
CASSPRTDYNSPLHF TGTGCCAGCAGTCCCCGGACAGACTATAATTCACCCCTCCACTTT - TRBJ1-6 TRBV27 -
CASSQTPSRDSTQYF TGCGCCAGCAGCCAAACTCCCTCCCGGGACTCAACGCAGTATTTT - TRBJ2-3 TRBV4-1 -
CASSASSSYNEQFF TGTGCCAGCAGCGCCTCGAGCTCCTACAATGAGCAGTTCTTC - TRBJ2-1 TRBV27 -
CASSLGGLQATGGLFF TGTGCCAGCAGCTTGGGGGGTCTCCAGGCCACCGGGGGGCTGTTTTTT - TRBJ2-2 TRBV5-6 -
CASSQGESGYTEAFF TGTGCCAGCAGCCAAGGGGAAAGCGGGTACACTGAAGCTTTCTTT - TRBJ1-1 TRBV14 -
CASSTGTGGGYTF TGTGCCAGCAGCACTGGGACAGGGGGTGGCTACACCTTC TRBD1 TRBJ1-2 TRBV7-9 -
CASSKAKGLSNQPQHF TGTGCCAGCAGCAAAGCCAAGGGGTTAAGCAATCAGCCCCAGCATTTT - TRBJ1-5 TRBV21-1 -
CASSWGQGWDEQFF TGTGCCAGCAGCTGGGGACAGGGTTGGGATGAGCAGTTCTTC TRBD1 TRBJ2-1 TRBV7-8 few
CASSPGLAGPYEQYF TGTGCCAGCAGCCCGGGACTAGCGGGCCCCTACGAGCAGTACTTC TRBD2 TRBJ2-7 TRBV4-2 -
CASRPNRVYTEAFF TGCGCCAGCAGGCCTAACAGGGTTTACACTGAAGCTTTCTTT - TRBJ1-1 TRBV4-1 -
CASNVAGNTDTQYF TGTGCCAGTAATGTGGCGGGGAACACAGATACGCAGTATTTT - TRBJ2-3 TRBV19 -
CASSRQSREQYF TGTGCCAGCAGCCGACAGTCCCGCGAGCAGTACTTC - TRBJ2-7 TRBV2 few
CASSFRPGAYNEQFF TGTGCCAGCAGCTTTCGCCCGGGAGCCTACAATGAGCAGTTCTTC - TRBJ2-1 TRBV7-6 few
CASSPVLTGLPYGYTF TGTGCCAGCAGCCCCGTACTGACAGGCCTTCCCTATGGCTACACCTTC - TRBJ1-2 TRBV11-2 -
CASSASRTGNTEAFF TGTGCCAGCAGTGCCTCCCGGACAGGGAACACTGAAGCTTTCTTT TRBD1 TRBJ1-1 TRBV25-1 -
CASSLVQGVYEQYF TGTGCCAGCAGCTTAGTACAGGGGGTGTACGAGCAGTACTTC TRBD1 TRBJ2-7 TRBV7-2 -
CSVTHSTGGAYEQYF TGCAGCGTCACCCACTCGACAGGGGGCGCCTACGAGCAGTACTTC TRBD1 TRBJ2-7 TRBV29-1 -
CAWSGGDSYGYTF TGTGCCTGGAGTGGGGGAGATAGCTATGGCTACACCTTC - TRBJ1-2 TRBV30 -
CASGGTYNEQFF TGTGCCAGCGGGGGGACCTACAATGAGCAGTTCTTC - TRBJ2-1 TRBV11-3 -
CASSLVAGDTEAFF TGTGCCAGCAGCTTAGTCGCAGGGGACACTGAAGCTTTCTTT - TRBJ1-1 TRBV7-9 once
CASSLAGGSYGQYF TGTGCCAGCAGCTTGGCCGGCGGATCCTACGGGCAGTACTTC - TRBJ2-7 TRBV5-6 once
CASSQNDRGRQQYF TGTGCCAGCAGCCAAAACGACAGGGGGCGGCAACAGTACTTC TRBD1 TRBJ2-7 TRBV7-2 -
CASSPGPSGNTIYF TGTGCCAGCAGCCCCGGTCCCTCTGGAAACACCATATATTTT - TRBJ1-3 TRBV9 -
CASSGHLSGQFF TGTGCCAGCAGTGGACACCTGAGTGGGCAGTTCTTC - TRBJ2-1 TRBV2 -
CASSLEGGLSSYEQYF TGTGCCAGCAGCTTGGAAGGGGGCCTAAGCTCCTACGAGCAGTACTTC TRBD1 TRBJ2-7 TRBV5-6 -
CAISNGEGDEQYF TGTGCCATCAGTAACGGGGAGGGAGACGAGCAGTACTTC TRBD2 TRBJ2-7 TRBV10-3 -
CASSPLTGISGNTIYF TGTGCCAGCAGCCCTTTGACAGGGATCTCTGGAAACACCATATATTTT TRBD1 TRBJ1-3 TRBV7-6 -
CASKEGEGYTEAFF TGTGCCAGCAAGGAAGGGGAGGGGTACACTGAAGCTTTCTTT - TRBJ1-1 TRBV2 -
CAISGRAETQYF TGTGCCATCAGCGGGAGGGCAGAGACCCAGTACTTC TRBD2 TRBJ2-5 TRBV10-3 -
CASSVAGGAETQYF TGTGCCAGCAGCGTAGCGGGGGGCGCGGAGACCCAGTACTTC - TRBJ2-5 TRBV9 -
CASSRRRQGYQETQYF TGTGCCAGCAGCCGGCGGAGACAGGGGTACCAAGAGACCCAGTACTTC TRBD1 TRBJ2-5 TRBV7-9 -
CASSFSGNYGYTF TGTGCCAGCAGTTTTTCGGGAAACTATGGCTACACCTTC - TRBJ1-2 TRBV28 once
CASSPEAQPVYGYTF TGTGCCAGCAGCCCTGAAGCACAGCCCGTCTATGGCTACACCTTC - TRBJ1-2 TRBV9 few
CAWNFEGGFSYNEQFF TGTGCCTGGAATTTCGAGGGGGGGTTCTCCTACAATGAGCAGTTCTTC - TRBJ2-1 TRBV30 -
CASSEWRQGPPSYYGYTF TGCGCCAGCAGTGAGTGGAGACAGGGACCCCCTTCGTACTATGGCTACACCTTC TRBD1 TRBJ1-2 TRBV10-2 -
CAISESIIRGGRSYEQYF TGTGCCATCAGTGAGTCGATTATTCGCGGGGGGCGCTCCTACGAGCAGTACTTC TRBD2 TRBJ2-7 TRBV10-3 -
CASRGTWGEGEKLFF TGTGCCAGCAGGGGCACCTGGGGGGAGGGGGAAAAACTGTTTTTT - TRBJ1-4 TRBV6-5 few
CAWGTGGDLEAFF TGTGCCTGGGGTACAGGGGGCGATCTCGAAGCTTTCTTT TRBD1 TRBJ1-1 TRBV30 -
CASCRGGQETQYF TGTGCCAGTTGCAGGGGCGGACAAGAGACCCAGTACTTC - TRBJ2-5 TRBV19 -
CSASKAGSQHF TGCAGTGCTAGCAAGGCAGGTTCACAGCATTTT - TRBJ1-5 TRBV20-1 -
CASGPSRQGEQFF TGCGCCAGCGGCCCGTCTAGACAGGGAGAGCAGTTCTTC TRBD1 TRBJ2-1 TRBV5-1 -
CASSLGTNTGELFF TGTGCCAGCAGTTTGGGGACTAACACCGGGGAGCTGTTTTTT - TRBJ2-2 TRBV28 -
CASSQVTGAQGAEAFF TGTGCCAGCAGCCAGGTCACAGGGGCCCAGGGGGCCGAAGCTTTCTTT TRBD1 TRBJ1-1 TRBV4-2 few
CASTDPRGVGEQYF TGCGCCAGCACCGACCCTCGGGGGGTTGGCGAGCAGTACTTC TRBD2 TRBJ2-7 TRBV5-1 -
CASSIAQTNSPLHF TGTGCCAGTAGTATAGCACAGACTAATTCACCCCTCCACTTT - TRBJ1-6 TRBV19 -